The next 28 T cell receptor beta chains were all read from a single sample in a study of T cell responses to AZD1222 COVID-19 vaccine. TCRdb's table, derived via immunoSEQ multiplex PCR, lists solely in-frame clones and lacks some. The repertoire has about 140,000 clones, roughly nine tenths of them found once; the top ten carry 1.5% to 2%. The sequenced sample was peripheral blood, obtained 28 days after the second AZD1222 dose. The source is an adult who received the AZD1222 COVID-19 vaccine.

This chain connects TRBV30 to TRBJ1-5, with D maybe TRBD1 (6 bases). Deletions cut 5 bases from V and 7 bases from J, with 15 bases between. Germline-derived CDR1 and CDR2 are GTSNPN and SVGIG (reference sequence). The length of the CDR3 is 13 residues. For the CDR3, the DNA is TGTGCCTGGGGCCTGGGGGCTAGCCAGCCCCAGCATTTT. Translation: CAWGLGASQPQHF.

This clone has only one observation. The rearrangement links TRBV19 to TRBJ2-7; the D is unclear. V was pared by 5 bases and J by 4 bases, with 12 bases between. The CDR3 spans 13 residues. Germline V CDR1 and CDR2: LNHDA, SQIVND (reference sequence). The CDR3 region is CASSVTWGYEQYF. CDR3 bases: TGTGCCAGTAGTGTCACCTGGGGTTACGAGCAGTACTTC.

The chain carries TRBV30 and TRBJ1-6; D unclear. The CDR3 has 12 amino acids. Trimming removed 5 bases from V and 13 bases from J, with 15 bases in between. Germline CDR1 and CDR2: GTSNPN and SVGIG (reference sequence). The DNA of the CDR3 is TGTGCCTGGGGCCTCCCCTCCTATCCCCTCCACTTT. This encodes CAWGLPSYPLHF.

This chain uses TRBV7-9 with TRBJ1-2; D is uncertain. CDR3 length: 14 residues. V was cut by 5 bases and J by 2 bases, with 12 bases left in between. Germline loops: CDR1 SEHNR, CDR2 FQNEAQ (reference sequence). The CDR3: CASSQEALNYGYTF. The CDR3 DNA is TGTGCCAGCAGCCAAGAGGCCCTAAACTATGGCTACACCTTC.

The chain carries TRBV5-4 and TRBJ1-2; 8 positions match TRBD1. CDR3 length equals 15 residues. Trimming took 5 bases from V and 4 from J; bases not matched to a gene: 10. Germline loops: CDR1 SGHNT, CDR2 YYREEE (reference sequence). CDR3 nucleotides: TGTGCCAGCAGACTGCAGGGGGCGGGGGGCTATGGCTACACCTTC. Residues: CASRLQGAGGYGYTF.

This clone was recorded once. At the DNA level, this CDR3 is encoded by other sequences in the same sample as well. The chain links TRBV19 to TRBJ1-2; unclear D gene. V lost 1 base and J 4 bases, leaving 10 bases between the germline ends. The CDR3 has 14 residues. Per the germline V gene, CDR1 is LNHDA and CDR2 is SQIVND (reference sequence). The CDR3 here is CASSIVGRGYGYTF. The CDR3 bases are TGTGCCAGTAGTATAGTAGGCCGGGGCTATGGCTACACCTTC.

The V call is TRBV19, the J call TRBJ1-2; D is unresolved. Germline V gene data show CDR1 as LNHDA and CDR2 as SQIVND (reference sequence). V lost 10 bases, J lost 0 bases, and 15 bases lay in between. This CDR3 contains 14 residues. The CDR3 region has the DNA TGTGCCAATATCGGCAGACCTCCTAACTATGGCTACACCTTC. Protein sequence: CANIGRPPNYGYTF.

This clone was counted once. The CDR3 reads CASIQSGGGQPQHF. The CDR3 bases are TGTGCCAGCATCCAATCGGGAGGCGGTCAGCCCCAGCATTTT. This chain uses TRBV28 with TRBJ1-5, with unresolved D. Trimming shortened V by 7 bases and J by 6 bases, and 16 bases separated the two germline ends. Germline V gives CDR1 MDHEN, CDR2 SYDVKM. The CDR3 runs 14 residues.

The gene calls are TRBV5-1 and TRBJ1-1; D unresolved. CDR3 size: 14 residues. V was trimmed by 5 bases and J by 0 bases, leaving 11 bases between them. Germline V gives CDR1 SGHRS, CDR2 YFSETQ. CDR3 in DNA: TGCGCCAGCAGGAACCGGGGAATGAACACTGAAGCTTTCTTT. Amino acid sequence: CASRNRGMNTEAFF.

The J gene is TRBJ1-6, the V gene TRBV5-8; 7 nucleotides agree with TRBD1. The germline CDR1 and CDR2 sequences are SGHTS and YDEGEE. V shed 3 bases and J 14 bases; nucleotides not matched to a gene: 8. The CDR3 runs 13 residues. CDR3 region: CASSYSRGKALHF. The CDR3 bases are TGTGCCAGCAGCTACTCCAGGGGGAAGGCCCTCCACTTT.

This rearrangement joins TRBV7-9 to TRBJ1-5, with 8 bases identical to TRBD1. Germline V gives CDR1 SEHNR, CDR2 FQNEAQ (reference sequence). The CDR3 runs 17 residues. J was trimmed by 4 bases and V by 0 bases; bases with no gene match: 8. For the CDR3, the DNA is TGTGCCAGCAGCTTAGCGTCTGGGACAGGCAAGAATCAGCCCCAGCATTTT. This encodes CASSLASGTGKNQPQHF.

The chain couples TRBV5-4 to TRBJ2-3; TRBD2 matches 10 bases. Trimming removed 2 bases from V and 4 bases from J; junction bases left unmatched: 4. The CDR3 extends over 15 amino acids. Germline CDR1 is SGHNT and CDR2 is YYREEE (reference sequence). CDR3 loop: CASSLAGGPSDTQYF. The DNA of the CDR3 is TGTGCCAGCAGCTTAGCGGGAGGGCCCTCAGATACGCAGTATTTT.

The chain uses TRBV11-2 and TRBJ2-7; 7 bases agree with TRBD1. Losses at the gene ends were 4 bases for V and 2 bases for J; bases not matched to a gene: 8. Germline V CDR1 and CDR2: SGHAT, FQNNGV. This CDR3 has 15 amino acids. CDR3 bases: TGTGCCAGCAGCTCCCCCCGACAGGGCCCCTACGAGCAGTACTTC. This codes for CASSSPRQGPYEQYF.

The chain uses TRBV11-3 and TRBJ1-4; perhaps TRBD1 as D (5 bases). V was trimmed by 2 bases and J by 5 bases, leaving 15 bases between them. The germline V gene has CDR1 SGHNT and CDR2 YENEEA. The CDR3 totals 16 residues. CDR3 sequence (DNA): TGTGCCAGCAGCTTACGGGGGGAGGGCCCCAATGAAAAACTGTTTTTT. Amino acids: CASSLRGEGPNEKLFF.

This clone was detected only a few times. This sequence joins TRBV10-2 and TRBJ2-3, with D perhaps assigned TRBD1 or TRBD2 (6 bases each). The CDR3 contains 16 residues. The V gene's germline CDR1 is WSHSY and CDR2 SAAADI. Trimming stripped 8 bases from V and 1 base from J, with 19 bases between. The CDR3: CASSHSGGRGTDTQYF. CDR3 DNA: TGCGCCAGCTCCCACTCTGGGGGGCGGGGCACAGATACGCAGTATTTT.

The chain has TRBV9 and TRBJ2-2; possible D gene TRBD2, 6 bases. This CDR3 comprises 14 residues. The germline V and J ends were trimmed by 0 bases and 8 bases, with 11 bases remaining between them. CDR1 is SGDLS and CDR2 is YYNGEE in the germline V gene. CDR3 region: CASSVVAGRGELFF. The CDR3, as DNA: TGTGCCAGCAGCGTAGTTGCAGGGAGGGGGGAGCTGTTTTTT.

The rearrangement uses TRBV6-2 or TRBV6-3 and TRBJ2-7, with 12 nucleotides matching TRBD2. The V and J ends lost 4 bases and 7 bases, in that order; junction bases with no gene match: 8. The CDR3 consists of 15 residues. The germline V gene has CDR1 MNHEY and CDR2 SVGEGT. CDR3 residues: CASSSMTSGSLEQYF. DNA for the CDR3: TGTGCCAGCAGTTCTATGACTAGCGGGAGTTTAGAGCAGTACTTC.

The chain employs TRBV29-1 and TRBJ2-1; unclear D gene. This CDR3 has 16 residues. Germline CDR1 SQVTM, CDR2 ANQGSEA. V lost 3 bases, J lost 0 bases, and 15 bases lay in between. The CDR3 here is CSVDIGGTSSYNEQFF. CDR3 sequence (DNA): TGCAGCGTTGATATTGGCGGAACCAGCTCCTACAATGAGCAGTTCTTC.

The V gene is TRBV5-1, the J gene TRBJ2-6, with D perhaps matching TRBD1 (5 bases). V lost 0 bases and J 0 bases, leaving 13 bases between the germline ends. Germline V gene lookup returns CDR1 SGHRS and CDR2 YFSETQ. This CDR3 spans 18 amino acids. The CDR3 here is CASSLGATGYSGANVLTF. CDR3 in DNA: TGCGCCAGCAGCTTGGGGGCAACAGGTTACTCTGGGGCCAACGTCCTGACTTTC.

The chain is built from TRBV18 and TRBJ1-1; D is possibly TRBD1 (6 bases). This CDR3 region has 14 residues. CDR1 and CDR2 (germline): KGHSH, LQKENI. Trimming pared 3 bases from V and 11 bases from J, leaving 19 bases between. CDR3 DNA sequence: TGTGCCAGCTCACCCCGAGAGGGGGTGAGGTCGGCTTTCTTT. This encodes CASSPREGVRSAFF.

The chain combines TRBV3-1 (or the pseudogene TRBV3-2) with TRBJ1-1; TRBD1 is a possible D gene (5 bases). The CDR3 extends over 14 amino acids. CDR1 and CDR2 from the germline V gene are LGHDT and YNNKEL (reference sequence). The ends were cut back, 1 base at V and 5 bases at J, with 11 bases in the middle. The CDR3 sequence: CASSQGRGGTEAFF. The DNA of the CDR3 is TGTGCCAGCAGCCAAGGTAGGGGAGGAACTGAAGCTTTCTTT.

The V call is TRBV2, the J call TRBJ1-4; D may be TRBD1 (5 bases). CDR3 length equals 15 residues. V lost 2 bases and J lost 7, with 14 bases in between. CDR1 SNHLY and CDR2 FYNNEI come from the germline V gene. The CDR3 reads CASSERGGVGEKLFF. For the CDR3, the DNA is TGTGCCAGCAGTGAACGGGGCGGGGTTGGTGAAAAACTGTTTTTT. Filled out from reference TRBV2 and TRBJ1-4, the complete variable domain reads EPEVTQTPSHQVTQMGQEVILRCVPISNHLYFYWYRQILGQKVEFLVSFYNNEISEKSEIFDDQFSVERPDGSNFTLKIRSTKLEDSAMYFCASSERGGVGEKLFFGSGTQLSVL.

This clone has more than one count but fewer than ten. The chain combines TRBV2 with TRBJ1-5; unclear D gene. V shed 8 bases and J shed 0 bases, with 11 bases lying between them. The CDR3 is made up of 14 amino acids. Germline values: CDR1 SNHLY, CDR2 FYNNEI. The CDR3 DNA is TGTGCCAGCGCAATCGGCAGTAGCAATCAGCCCCAGCATTTT. Its protein is CASAIGSSNQPQHF.

The chain employs TRBV2 and TRBJ2-5, with 11 nucleotides matching TRBD2. Germline V gene lookup returns CDR1 SNHLY and CDR2 FYNNEI. The CDR3 runs to 16 residues. Trimming at V came to 3 bases and at J to 2 bases, leaving 5 bases not matched to a gene. CDR3 bases: TGTGCCAGCAGTGACTCCGGGACTAGCGGACAAGAGACCCAGTACTTC. This encodes CASSDSGTSGQETQYF.

The V and J genes are TRBV30 and TRBJ2-1; TRBD2 matches at 7 bases. Trimming at V came to 1 base and at J to 5 bases, leaving 2 bases not matched to a gene. CDR3 size: 13 residues. The germline CDR1 and CDR2 sequences are GTSNPN and SVGIG (reference sequence). CDR3 nucleotides: TGTGCCTGGAGTGGGGGGGGGAACAATGAGCAGTTCTTC. Translating gives CAWSGGGNNEQFF.

The chain recombines TRBV7-9 with TRBJ2-7; TRBD2 is a possible D gene (6 bases). V was clipped by 6 bases and J by 2 bases, with 11 bases between them. Germline loops: CDR1 SEHNR, CDR2 FQNEAQ (reference sequence). This CDR3 has 13 residues. The CDR3 DNA sequence: TGTGCCAGCAGGAAAGGGACTGCCTACGAGCAGTACTTC. Translating gives CASRKGTAYEQYF.

V usage is TRBV5-1 and J usage is TRBJ2-3; TRBD2 matches 13 bases. V trimming: 5 bases; J trimming: 5 bases; junction bases outside the gene matches: 8. This CDR3 spans 16 amino acids. The germline gives CDR1 SGHRS, CDR2 YFSETQ. The CDR3 protein is CASRGLAGRKRDTQYF. CDR3 in DNA: TGCGCCAGCAGGGGACTAGCGGGGAGAAAGAGAGATACGCAGTATTTT. The entire variable domain, with the rest obtained from reference TRBV5-1 and TRBJ2-3, is as follows: KAGVTQTPRYLIKTRGQQVTLSCSPISGHRSVSWYQQTPGQGLQFLFEYFSETQRNKGNFPGRFSGRQFSNSRSEMNVSTLELGDSALYLCASRGLAGRKRDTQYFGPGTRLTVL.

This clone was detected only a few times. The J gene is TRBJ1-1, the V gene TRBV5-1, with 8 nucleotides matching TRBD1. Germline CDR1 and CDR2: SGHRS and YFSETQ. The CDR3 is 14 amino acids. The V and J ends lost 4 bases and 5 bases, in that order; junction bases with no gene match: 7. CDR3 bases: TGCGCCAGCAGCGATAGGGACAGGTCGACTGAAGCTTTCTTT. It translates to CASSDRDRSTEAFF.